The sequence of this T cell receptor beta chain was determined in a study of T-cell reconstitution after alpha-beta-depleted transplantation in children. It was with unique molecular identifiers that the TCRbeta library was prepared. MiXCR, run by TCRdb on the PCR reads, gives a single entry per CDR3 protein. The sample has fewer than 350,000 distinct CDR3 sequences, around 10% seen once. General observations from the study: T-cell counts and diversity at one year post-transplant came mainly from newly produced T cells. It was reported that alpha-beta T cells came from several hundred expanded graft clones (about two months after transplant).

This clonotype has a count of ten or more. As yet, its antigen is unknown. This CDR3 region has 15 residues. Germline lookup yields CDR1 PRHDT and CDR2 FYEKMQ (reference sequence). V shed 5 bases, J shed 6 bases, and the junction held 8 bases outside the gene matches. The gene calls are TRBV13 and TRBJ2-2; 8 bases fit TRBD2. Here the sequenced sample was peripheral blood, taken 180 days after TCRalphabeta/CD19-depleted stem cell transplant. This receptor was identified in a male patient between 2 and 10 years old who had a stem cell transplant for chronic granulomatous disease, so the T cells may come from the graft donor. CDR3 protein: CASSGRGGFAGELFF. As DNA, the CDR3 is TGTGCCAGCAGCGGACGGGGGGGCTTCGCCGGGGAGCTGTTTTTT.